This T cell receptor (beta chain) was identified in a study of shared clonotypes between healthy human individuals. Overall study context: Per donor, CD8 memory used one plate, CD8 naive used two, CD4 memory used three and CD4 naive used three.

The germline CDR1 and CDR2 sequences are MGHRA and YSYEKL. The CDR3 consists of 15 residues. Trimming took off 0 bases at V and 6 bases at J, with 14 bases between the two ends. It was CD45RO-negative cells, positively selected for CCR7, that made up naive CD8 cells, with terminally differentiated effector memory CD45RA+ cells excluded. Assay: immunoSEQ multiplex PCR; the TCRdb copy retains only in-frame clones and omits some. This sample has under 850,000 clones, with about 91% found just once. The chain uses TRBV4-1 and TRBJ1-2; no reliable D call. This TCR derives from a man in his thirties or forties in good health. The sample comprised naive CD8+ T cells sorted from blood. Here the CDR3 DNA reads TGCGCCAGCAGCCAAGATTTCGAGGGAGAGGATGGCTACACCTTC. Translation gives CASSQDFEGEDGYTF.